Below, one TCR beta chain is given with its context. This sample is drawn from a study of hypomethylating agent response in myelodysplastic syndrome. Overall study context: Non-responders met neither complete response nor hematologic improvement criteria, which defined response.

Germline CDR1 reads LNHDA; CDR2 reads SQIVND (reference sequence). Trimming left V 3 bases short and J 0 bases short, with 12 bases between. The CDR3 totals 16 residues. The data were produced by immunoSEQ multiplex PCR, yet TCRdb's version contains in-frame clones alone and is incomplete. Of about 7,200 clones in the sample, 85% to 90% were seen once. J is TRBJ1-5 and V is TRBV19; D gene unclear. Sample: bone marrow, taken before or after starting hypomethylating agent treatment for myelodysplastic syndrome (not recorded which). The source is a human donor with myelodysplastic syndrome. CDR3 coding DNA: TGTGCCAGTAGTATGCGGGCCCAGTCTAGCAATCAGCCCCAGCATTTT. This translates into CASSMRAQSSNQPQHF.